This T cell receptor (beta chain) is from a study of blood T cell repertoires in COVID-19. Per the original methods: Estimates of nucleated cell counts were drawn from the amplification of reference gene primers. The repertoire was sequenced with immunoSEQ multiplex PCR; TCRdb's copy has only in-frame clones and lacks some. The DNA gave D and trimming, while V, J and clone size come from that table. This sample has 490,000 or so clones, with approximately 87% found just once. The CDR3 spans 14 residues. Losses at the gene ends were 4 bases for V and 5 bases for J; bases not matched to a gene: 1. CDR1 is SNHLY, CDR2 FYNNEI, per germline.

Sequences were obtained from PBMCs or T cells enriched from blood (not recorded which). This chain links TRBV2 with TRBJ2-1; 11 bases are shared with TRBD2. The clonotype originates from a woman aged 40 to 55 who had recovered from COVID-19. CDR3 loop: CASSVGLADNEQFF. CDR3 bases: TGTGCCAGCAGTGTGGGACTAGCGGACAATGAGCAGTTCTTC.